This TCR beta chain was documented in a study of blood T cell repertoires in COVID-19. Background on the study: The analysed material was cDNA or gDNA that came from T cells, B-cell-depleted T cells, or PBMCs.

The CDR3 loop spans 15 amino acids. Trimming at V came to 6 bases and at J to 5 bases, leaving 9 bases not matched to a gene. The germline V gene has CDR1 MNHEY and CDR2 SVGEGT. The protocol was immunoSEQ multiplex PCR, while the TCRdb copy is restricted to in-frame clones and leaves out a portion. This sample has 89,000 or so clones, with about 85% found just once. This clonotype originated in a human donor in a cohort sampled during active COVID-19. V is TRBV6-2 or TRBV6-3 and J is TRBJ2-5, with 10 bases matching TRBD2. The sample taken for sequencing was peripheral blood. CDR3 bases: TGTGCCAGCAGCCGAGCGGGAGGGCTAACGGAGACCCAGTACTTC. Its protein is CASSRAGGLTETQYF.